Given below is one TCR beta chain in context. Antigen unknown. Trimming stripped 8 bases from V and 1 base from J, with 8 bases between. Germline V CDR1 and CDR2: DFQATT, SNEGSKA (reference sequence). The CDR3 covers 11 residues. This sample stems from a study of T cell responses to AZD1222 COVID-19 vaccine. Study-level points and caveats: AZD1222 recipients seropositive at baseline numbered only six or seven. Samples come after the peak T cell response, not at day 14. Among the donors, most were white British and more were female, and clonal diversity was possibly underestimated.

Some clones are missing from TCRdb's copy, which holds only in-frame ones; the method was immunoSEQ multiplex PCR. The sample has approximately 160,000 clones; about nine tenths are singletons. The sequencing used peripheral blood, collected on day 0 of AZD1222 vaccination. This rearrangement joins TRBV20-1 to TRBJ1-1; D might be TRBD1 (5 bases). This clonotype was obtained from an adult in good health. The CDR3 spells CSHQGNTEAFF. As DNA, the CDR3 is TGCAGTCACCAGGGGAACACTGAAGCTTTCTTT.